A selection of T cell receptor beta chains follows, all from one sample in a study of glioma-infiltrating T cells. TCRdb passed the multiplex PCR reads through MiXCR, listing each CDR3 protein once. Here the sample spans about 180,000 distinct CDR3 sequences, about 47% being singletons. The sample comprised glioma tissue, nonneoplastic brain tissue, or PBMCs (not recorded which). These receptors all stem from a human donor with low-grade glioma or glioblastoma, undergoing nonglioma brain surgery, or in good health (not recorded which). Each CDR3 is given with its conserved first and last residue. D genes are given only for firm matches. A row's size may be missing; if present it is once, few, many or a size class.

V gene,D gene,J gene,clone size,CDR3 DNA,CDR3 protein
TRBV30,NA,TRBJ2-1,few,TGTGCCTGGGAACCCGGCTACAATGAGCAGTTCTTC,CAWEPGYNEQFF
TRBV12-3/TRBV12-4,NA,TRBJ2-3,NA,TGTGCCAGCAGTATGAGCGGAGTCGGAACAGATACGCAGTATTTT,CASSMSGVGTDTQYF
TRBV2,NA,TRBJ1-6,NA,TGTGCCAGCAGTGTCCCCCCTGGCCAATCACCCCTCCACTTT,CASSVPPGQSPLHF
TRBV3-1,NA,TRBJ2-7,NA,TGTGCCAGCTGGGGTCGGGAGCATTACTTC,CASWGREHYF
TRBV3-1,TRBD1,TRBJ2-7,NA,TGTGCCAGCAGCCGAGGCGGACAGGGAGCCGAGCAGTACTTC,CASSRGGQGAEQYF
TRBV2,NA,TRBJ2-3,many,TGTGCCAGCGGGCTCGGAAATACGCAGTATTTT,CASGLGNTQYF
TRBV7-2,NA,TRBJ1-2,NA,TGTGCCAGCAGCTTAACCAGGGACAAATATGGCTGCACCTTC,CASSLTRDKYGCTF
TRBV20-1,NA,TRBJ1-5,many,TGCAGTGCTAGAGATAAGATCGAACCAGGCCATAGCAATCAGCCCCAGCATTTT,CSARDKIEPGHSNQPQHF
TRBV7-9,NA,TRBJ2-5,NA,TGTGCCAGCAGCTTACGTCAGAACCAAGAGACCAAGTACTTC,CASSLRQNQETKYF
TRBV4-1,NA,TRBJ1-4,few,TGCGCCAGCAGCCAAGCTCGGGATGAAAAACTGTTTTTT,CASSQARDEKLFF
TRBV18,NA,TRBJ1-5,NA,TGTGCCAGCTCACCGAAGACCAATCAGCCCCAGCATTTT,CASSPKTNQPQHF
TRBV15,NA,TRBJ1-3,many,TGTGCCACCAGCAGAGCTATGAACTCTGGAAACACCATATATTTT,CATSRAMNSGNTIYF
TRBV28,NA,TRBJ2-7,many,TGTGCCAGCAGTCAAACAGTCTACGAGCAGTACTTC,CASSQTVYEQYF
TRBV27,NA,TRBJ2-3,NA,TGTGCCAGCAAGGAGACAGTCAGCACAGATACGCAGTATTTT,CASKETVSTDTQYF
TRBV6-2/TRBV6-3,TRBD2,TRBJ2-5,many,TGTGCCAGCAGTTATCAGGGTTCAGCGGGAGGACAAGAGACCCAGTACTTC,CASSYQGSAGGQETQYF
TRBV20-1,NA,TRBJ2-1,many,TGCAGTGCTAGATCAGCGTTTTGGGATGAGCAGTTCTTC,CSARSAFWDEQFF
TRBV5-1,TRBD2,TRBJ2-1,few,TGCGCCAGCACCCTCGGGGGGGAACTCAATGAGCAGTTCTTC,CASTLGGELNEQFF
TRBV7-2,TRBD2,TRBJ2-3,many,TGTGCCAGCAGCATAGGACTAGCGTCGGATACGCAGTATTTT,CASSIGLASDTQYF
TRBV10-3,NA,TRBJ2-3,NA,TGTGCCATCAGTGAGTCGGCTAGGGCGTATACGCAGTATTTT,CAISESARAYTQYF
TRBV4-1,NA,TRBJ1-1,many,TGCGCCAGCAACCGACAGGTCGGGGACACTGAAGCTTTCTTT,CASNRQVGDTEAFF
TRBV11-1,TRBD1,TRBJ2-5,NA,TGTGCCAGCAGCCGGGACAGTGAAGAGACCCAGTACTTC,CASSRDSEETQYF
TRBV4-1,NA,TRBJ1-5,few,TGCGCCAGCAGCCAAGCCGGAGGAGGAAGACAGCCCCAGCATTTT,CASSQAGGGRQPQHF
TRBV7-2,NA,TRBJ2-4,many,TGTGCCAGCAGCTTAGGGAGCGCTGGAGGGGCCAAAAACATTCAGTACTTC,CASSLGSAGGAKNIQYF
TRBV6-2/TRBV6-3,NA,TRBJ2-3,NA,TGTGCCAGCAGTGACGGGAGAACAGATACGCAGTATTTT,CASSDGRTDTQYF
TRBV10-3,TRBD2,TRBJ2-3,many,TGTGCCATCAGTGGGACTAGCTCAGATACGCAGTATTTT,CAISGTSSDTQYF
TRBV2,NA,TRBJ2-7,NA,TGTGCCAGCAGTGAAGATTTAGGGAGCTCCTACGAGCAGTACTTC,CASSEDLGSSYEQYF
TRBV4-1,TRBD2,TRBJ2-7,NA,TGCGCCAGCAGTCCCCAAACTTCGCGGGAGGGGTGCGAGCAGTACTTC,CASSPQTSREGCEQYF
TRBV29-1,NA,TRBJ2-7,NA,TGCAGCGTTGAAGGTCTGACAGACTACGAGCAGTACTTC,CSVEGLTDYEQYF
TRBV7-9,NA,TRBJ1-1,NA,TGTGCCAGCAGCGTTGGCCGAGAAGCTTTCTTT,CASSVGREAFF
TRBV4-1,NA,TRBJ1-2,NA,TGCGCCAGAAGTTTAACGGGACGGCTCGATGGCTACACCTTC,CARSLTGRLDGYTF
TRBV28,TRBD2,TRBJ2-7,many,TGTGCCAGCAGCCCCTCCGGGACTAGCGCGTACGAGCAGTACTTC,CASSPSGTSAYEQYF
TRBV28,NA,TRBJ2-5,NA,TGTGCCAGCAGTTTCCCCGTGGTGACAGAGACACAGTACTTC,CASSFPVVTETQYF
TRBV20-1,NA,TRBJ1-1,many,TGCAGTGCCCCGGGTCTCGACTCCGAAGCTTTCTTT,CSAPGLDSEAFF
TRBV29-1,TRBD1,TRBJ2-7,few,TGCAGCGTTGAGCGGGACAGGGGAGGCGAGCAGTACTTC,CSVERDRGGEQYF
TRBV28,NA,TRBJ2-3,many,TGTGCCAGCAGTTTGGCCAGTATCACAGATACGCAGTATTTT,CASSLASITDTQYF
TRBV27,TRBD1,TRBJ1-4,NA,TGTGCCAGCAGGCTGGGACAGGACGGCGAAAAACTGTTTTTT,CASRLGQDGEKLFF
TRBV2,TRBD1,TRBJ2-2,few,TGTGCCAGCAGCCAGGGGGAGTTGAACACCGGGGAGCTGTTTTTT,CASSQGELNTGELFF
TRBV2,NA,TRBJ2-3,many,TGTGCCAGCAGCCTCTACACAGATACGCAGTATTTT,CASSLYTDTQYF
TRBV2,NA,TRBJ1-1,medium-sized,TGTGCCAGCAAAATGAACACTGAAGCTTTCTTT,CASKMNTEAFF
TRBV4-1,NA,TRBJ2-7,NA,TGCGCCAGCAGCCAAGACCTGGACTCCTCCTACGAGCAGTACTTC,CASSQDLDSSYEQYF
TRBV4-1,NA,TRBJ2-7,NA,TGCGCCAGCAGCCAGGCCAGCAGTCCCTACGAGCAGTACTTC,CASSQASSPYEQYF
TRBV2,TRBD1,TRBJ2-3,few,TGTGCCAGCAGTGAAGCGCGGGGGACAGGGGATACGCAGTATTTT,CASSEARGTGDTQYF
TRBV2,NA,TRBJ2-1,few,TGTGCCAGCATCTTGGCGGGCGTCAATGAGCAGTTCTTC,CASILAGVNEQFF
TRBV19,NA,TRBJ1-1,few,TGTGCCAGTAGTCCCGGACGGGGGGCTATAGGAGCTTTCTTT,CASSPGRGAIGAFF
TRBV27,NA,TRBJ2-7,many,TGTGCCAGCAGTACGACCGTGTCTAGAGAGCAGTACTTC,CASSTTVSREQYF
TRBV6-1,NA,TRBJ2-3,many,TGTGCCAGCAGGTATCAGGGTACAGATACGCAGTATTTT,CASRYQGTDTQYF
TRBV6-6,NA,TRBJ2-3,many,TGTGCCAGCAGTTACTCACGGGGTTTGCCGGATACGCAGTATTTT,CASSYSRGLPDTQYF
TRBV6-1,NA,TRBJ1-1,NA,TGTGCCAGCAGTGTGAGGGCTCCAACTGAAGATTTGTTT,CASSVRAPTEDLF
TRBV6-1,NA,TRBJ1-1,NA,TGTGCCAGCAGTGAAGGGAGGAGTGAAGCCTTCTTT,CASSEGRSEAFF
TRBV14,NA,TRBJ2-7,many,TGTGCCAGCAGCCCCGTAAGGACAGTAAACTACGAGCAGTACTTC,CASSPVRTVNYEQYF
TRBV6-1,TRBD1,TRBJ1-1,many,TGTGCCAGCTTGCAGGGGGGGATGAACACTGAAGCTTTCTTT,CASLQGGMNTEAFF
TRBV7-3,NA,TRBJ1-1,NA,TGTGCCAGCAGCTTATCTCCGGGGGAAAGAAACACTGAAGGTTTCTTT,CASSLSPGERNTEGFF
TRBV28,TRBD1,TRBJ2-5,many,TGTGCCAGCACCCCAGACAGGGATGGAGAGACCCAGTACTTC,CASTPDRDGETQYF